The table lists the clone carrying this TCR beta chain with many counts. Its target is not known. One entry per CDR3 protein results from TCRdb running MiXCR on the 5' RACE reads. The profile shows a few hundred thousand distinct CDR3 sequences, roughly a quarter of them singletons. Germline-derived CDR1 and CDR2 are DFQATT and SNEGSKA (reference sequence). The CDR3 has 12 amino acids. This entry comes from a study of CD8 T cells in ankylosing spondylitis. General study results and limits: There was a TCR beta motif, made of several highly homologous variants, that appeared characteristic of ankylosing spondylitis blood.

The TCR originated in a male donor with ankylosing spondylitis or in good health (not recorded which). The rearrangement joins TRBV20-1 to TRBJ2-5; no firm D call. Sequencing was carried out using blood, either unsorted or a sorted T cell fraction (not recorded which). The CDR3 reads CSWLGHQETQYF. In DNA form, the CDR3 reads TGCAGCTGGCTAGGGCACCAAGAGACCCAGTACTTC.